A single TCR beta chain is shown here with its context. Its specificity is not known. The germline gives CDR1 KGHSH, CDR2 LQKENI. CDR3 length equals 13 residues. V dropped 2 bases and J dropped 4 bases, with 9 bases sitting between them. This entry is derived from a study of CD8 T cells in ankylosing spondylitis. Findings and limits, study-wide: As reported, disease-linked clones showed significant enrichment in matched ankylosing spondylitis synovial fluid. Ankylosing spondylitis blood seemed to carry a telltale TCR beta motif made of several highly homologous variants.

Quantitative 5'-RACE with molecular barcodes generated TCR beta libraries. One entry per CDR3 protein results from TCRdb running MiXCR on the 5' RACE reads. The profile shows about 220,000 distinct CDR3 sequences, about 7% of them singletons. The J gene is TRBJ2-7, the V gene TRBV18; D could derive from TRBD1 or TRBD2 (5 bases each). Sequencing was performed on blood, either unsorted or a sorted T cell fraction (not recorded which). This sequence originates from a male donor with ankylosing spondylitis. CDR3 sequence (DNA): TGTGCCAGCTCACCAGGGACGAAGTACGAGCAGTACTTC. Its protein product is CASSPGTKYEQYF.